A single sample gave rise to the 4 T cell receptor beta chains below, sequenced in a study of blood T cells in healthy people across ages. The use of a sample-barcoded 5' primer and a J-beta primer mix characterized a second PCR of about 7 to 12 cycles. TCRdb itself ran the 5' RACE reads through MiXCR, one entry per CDR3 protein. This repertoire shows about 1.5 million distinct CDR3 sequences, about 40% found once; its top ten account for 6.5% to 10%. Sequencing was carried out using blood. The source is a woman under 30 in good health.

J is TRBJ1-2 and V is TRBV20-1; D is undetermined. Deletions cut 8 bases from V and 8 bases from J, with 18 bases between. Germline V CDR1 and CDR2: DFQATT, SNEGSKA (reference sequence). The CDR3 covers 12 residues. The CDR3 coding sequence is TGCAGTACAGACCGGGCCCACGGCGGCTACACCTTC. Translated: CSTDRAHGGYTF.

The rearrangement links TRBV7-8 to TRBJ2-1; either TRBD1 or TRBD2 may fit D (5 bases each). Trimming removed 4 bases from V and 7 bases from J, with 14 bases in between. CDR1 and CDR2 (germline): SGHVS, FQNEAQ. The CDR3 runs 14 residues. The CDR3 DNA follows: TGTGCCAGCAGCTCTGTGGGGGTTGGGAATGAGCAGTTCTTC. Protein product: CASSSVGVGNEQFF.

This clonotype came up once. This chain links TRBV28 with TRBJ2-5; TRBD1 matches 9 bases. This CDR3 is 17 amino acids long. The J segment lost 11 bases and the V segment lost 2 bases, leaving 18 bases of the junction unmatched. Germline assignment: CDR1 MDHEN and CDR2 SYDVKM. CDR3 nucleotide sequence: TGTGCCAGCAGTTTAAAGGACAGGGGTCCGAAGGACAATGAGCAGTACTTC. This encodes CASSLKDRGPKDNEQYF.

V is TRBV20-1 and J is TRBJ2-5; D might be TRBD1 (6 bases). Trimming stripped 0 bases from V and 5 bases from J, with 13 bases between. The CDR3 is 14 amino acids. Germline V gives CDR1 DFQATT, CDR2 SNEGSKA (reference sequence). CDR3 sequence (DNA): TGCAGTGCTAGAGACTTACAGGGAATGGAGACCCAGTACTTC. This encodes CSARDLQGMETQYF.